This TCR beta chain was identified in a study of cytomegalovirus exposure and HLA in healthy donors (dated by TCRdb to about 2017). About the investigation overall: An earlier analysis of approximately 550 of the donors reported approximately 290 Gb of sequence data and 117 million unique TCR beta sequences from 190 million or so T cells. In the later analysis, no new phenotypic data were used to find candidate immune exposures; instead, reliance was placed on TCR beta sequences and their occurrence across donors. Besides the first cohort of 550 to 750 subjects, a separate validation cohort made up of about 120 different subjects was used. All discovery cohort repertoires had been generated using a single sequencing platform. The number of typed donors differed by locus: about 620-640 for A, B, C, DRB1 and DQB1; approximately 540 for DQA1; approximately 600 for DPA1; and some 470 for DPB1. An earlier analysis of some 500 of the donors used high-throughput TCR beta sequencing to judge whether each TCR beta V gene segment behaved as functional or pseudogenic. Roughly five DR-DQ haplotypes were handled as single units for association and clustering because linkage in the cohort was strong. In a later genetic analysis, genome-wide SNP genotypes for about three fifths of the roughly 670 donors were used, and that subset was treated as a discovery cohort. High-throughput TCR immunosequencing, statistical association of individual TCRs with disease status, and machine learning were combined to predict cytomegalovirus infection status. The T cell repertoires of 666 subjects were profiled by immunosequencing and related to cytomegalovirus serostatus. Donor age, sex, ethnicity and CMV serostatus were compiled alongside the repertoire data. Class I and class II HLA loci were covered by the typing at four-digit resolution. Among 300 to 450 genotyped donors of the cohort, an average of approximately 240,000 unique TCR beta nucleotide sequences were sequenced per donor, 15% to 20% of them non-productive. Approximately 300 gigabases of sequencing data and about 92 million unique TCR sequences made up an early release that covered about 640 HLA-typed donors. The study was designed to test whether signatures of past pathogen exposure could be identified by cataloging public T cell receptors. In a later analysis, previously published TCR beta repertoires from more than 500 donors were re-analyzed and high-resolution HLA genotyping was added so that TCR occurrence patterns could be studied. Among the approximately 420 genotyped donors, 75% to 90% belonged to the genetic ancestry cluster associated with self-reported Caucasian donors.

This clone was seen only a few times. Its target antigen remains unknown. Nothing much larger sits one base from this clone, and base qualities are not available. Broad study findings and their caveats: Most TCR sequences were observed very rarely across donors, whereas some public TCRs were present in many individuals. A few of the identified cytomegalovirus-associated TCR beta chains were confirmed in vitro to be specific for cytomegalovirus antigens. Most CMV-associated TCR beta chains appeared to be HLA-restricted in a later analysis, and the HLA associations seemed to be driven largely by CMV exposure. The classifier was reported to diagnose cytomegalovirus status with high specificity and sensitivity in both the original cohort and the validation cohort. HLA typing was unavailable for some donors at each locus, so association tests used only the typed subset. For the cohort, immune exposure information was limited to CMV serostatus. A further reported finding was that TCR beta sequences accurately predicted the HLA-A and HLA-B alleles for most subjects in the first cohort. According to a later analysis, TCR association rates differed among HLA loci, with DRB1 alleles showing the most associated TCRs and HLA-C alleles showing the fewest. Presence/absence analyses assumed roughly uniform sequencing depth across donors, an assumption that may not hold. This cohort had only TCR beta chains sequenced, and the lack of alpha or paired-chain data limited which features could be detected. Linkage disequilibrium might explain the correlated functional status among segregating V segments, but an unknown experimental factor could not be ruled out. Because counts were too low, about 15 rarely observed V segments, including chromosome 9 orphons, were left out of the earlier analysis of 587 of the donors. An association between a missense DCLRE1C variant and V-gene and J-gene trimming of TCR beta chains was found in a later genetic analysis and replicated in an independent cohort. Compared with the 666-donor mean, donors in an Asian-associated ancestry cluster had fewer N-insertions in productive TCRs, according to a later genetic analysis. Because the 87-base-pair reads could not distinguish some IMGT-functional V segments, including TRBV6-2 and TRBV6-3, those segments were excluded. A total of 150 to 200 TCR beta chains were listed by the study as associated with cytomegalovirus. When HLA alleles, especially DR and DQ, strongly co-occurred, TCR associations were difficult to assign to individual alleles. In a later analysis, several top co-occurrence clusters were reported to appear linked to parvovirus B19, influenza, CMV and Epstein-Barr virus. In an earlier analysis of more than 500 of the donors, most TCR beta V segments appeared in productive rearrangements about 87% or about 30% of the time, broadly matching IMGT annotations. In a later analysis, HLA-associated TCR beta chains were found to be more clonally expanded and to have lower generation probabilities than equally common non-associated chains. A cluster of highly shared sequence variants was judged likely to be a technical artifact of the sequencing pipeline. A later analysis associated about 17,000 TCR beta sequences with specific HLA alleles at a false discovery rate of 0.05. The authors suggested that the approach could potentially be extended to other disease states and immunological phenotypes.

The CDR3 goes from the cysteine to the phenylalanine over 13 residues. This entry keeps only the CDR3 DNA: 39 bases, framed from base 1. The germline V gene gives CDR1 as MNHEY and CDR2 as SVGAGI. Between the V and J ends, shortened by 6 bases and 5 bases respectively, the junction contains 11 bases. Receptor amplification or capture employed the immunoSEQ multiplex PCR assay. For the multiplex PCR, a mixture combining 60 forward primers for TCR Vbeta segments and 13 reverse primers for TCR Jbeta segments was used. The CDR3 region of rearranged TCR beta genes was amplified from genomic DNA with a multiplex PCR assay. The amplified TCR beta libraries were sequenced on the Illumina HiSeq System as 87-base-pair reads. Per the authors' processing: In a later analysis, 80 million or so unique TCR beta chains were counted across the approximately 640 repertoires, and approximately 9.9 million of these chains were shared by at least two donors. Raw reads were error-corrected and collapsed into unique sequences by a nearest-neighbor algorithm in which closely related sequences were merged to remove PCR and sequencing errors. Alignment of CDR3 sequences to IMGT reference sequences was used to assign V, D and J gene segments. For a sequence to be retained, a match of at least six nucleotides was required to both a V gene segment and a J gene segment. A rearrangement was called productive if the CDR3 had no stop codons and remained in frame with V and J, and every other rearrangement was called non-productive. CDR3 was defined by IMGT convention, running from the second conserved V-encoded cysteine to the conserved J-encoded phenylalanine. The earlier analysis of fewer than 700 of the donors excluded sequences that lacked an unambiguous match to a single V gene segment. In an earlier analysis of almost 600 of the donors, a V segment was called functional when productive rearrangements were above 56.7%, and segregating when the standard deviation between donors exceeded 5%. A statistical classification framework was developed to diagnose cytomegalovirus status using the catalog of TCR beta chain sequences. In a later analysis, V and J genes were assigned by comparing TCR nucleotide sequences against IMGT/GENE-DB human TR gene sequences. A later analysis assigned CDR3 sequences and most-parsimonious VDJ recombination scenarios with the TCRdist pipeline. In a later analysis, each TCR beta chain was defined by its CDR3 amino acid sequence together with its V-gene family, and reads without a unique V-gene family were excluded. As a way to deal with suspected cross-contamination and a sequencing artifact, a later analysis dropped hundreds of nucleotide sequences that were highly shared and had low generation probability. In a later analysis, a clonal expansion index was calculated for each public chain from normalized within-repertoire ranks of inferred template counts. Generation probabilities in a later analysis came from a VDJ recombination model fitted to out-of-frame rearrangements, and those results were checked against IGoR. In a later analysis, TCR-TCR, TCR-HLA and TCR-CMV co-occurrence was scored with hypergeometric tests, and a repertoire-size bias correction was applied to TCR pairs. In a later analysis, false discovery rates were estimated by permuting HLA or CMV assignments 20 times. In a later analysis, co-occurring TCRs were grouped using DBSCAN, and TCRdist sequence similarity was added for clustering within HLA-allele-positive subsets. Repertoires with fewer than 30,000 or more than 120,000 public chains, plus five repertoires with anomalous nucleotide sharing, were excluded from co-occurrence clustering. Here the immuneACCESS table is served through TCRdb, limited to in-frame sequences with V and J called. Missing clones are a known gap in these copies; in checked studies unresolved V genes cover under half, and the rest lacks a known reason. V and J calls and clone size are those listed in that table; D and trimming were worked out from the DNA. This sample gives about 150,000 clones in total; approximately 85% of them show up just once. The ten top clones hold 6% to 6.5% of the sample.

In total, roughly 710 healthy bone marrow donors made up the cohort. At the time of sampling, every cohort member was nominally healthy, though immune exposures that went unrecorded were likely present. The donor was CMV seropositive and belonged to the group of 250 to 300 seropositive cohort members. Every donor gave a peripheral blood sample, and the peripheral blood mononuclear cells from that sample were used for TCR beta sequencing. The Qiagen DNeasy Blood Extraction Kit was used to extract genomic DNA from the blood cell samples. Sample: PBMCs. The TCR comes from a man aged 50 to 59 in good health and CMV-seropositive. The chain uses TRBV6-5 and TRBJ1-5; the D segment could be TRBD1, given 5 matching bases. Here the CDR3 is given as CASSRTSYQPQHF. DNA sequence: TGTGCCAGCAGCCGGACAAGCTATCAGCCCCAGCATTTT.